These T cell receptor beta chains were read from a single sample in a study of cytomegalovirus exposure and HLA in healthy donors. Here immunoSEQ multiplex PCR was the method, and the copy in TCRdb shows in-frame clones only, minus some. The sample records roughly 160,000 clones, around nine tenths being singletons. The sample consisted of PBMCs. The source of these receptors is a woman aged 30 to 39 in good health and CMV-seronegative. CDR3s leave out the opening cysteine and the closing phenylalanine or tryptophan. The order of the fields is V gene, CDR3 protein.

TRBV10-3,ATKQGTEQF
TRBV5-1,ASSLLAGGIADTQY
TRBV18,ASSLSSGTYNEQF
TRBV29-1,SVELPGISYEQY
TRBV6-1,ASSEQGTYEQY
TRBV5-4,ASSLARNEQF
TRBV27,ASSLVGGTEAF
TRBV30,AWSPYRDYEQY
TRBV13,ASSLGVAGGVEQF
TRBV30,AWKGGGRSAEQF
TRBV9,ASSVGRQSGDTQY
TRBV27,ASSFGQGPYGYT
TRBV28,ASRGTSLLY
TRBV9,ASSVGGRGPYGYT
TRBV27,ASSLLRGLGNSPLH
TRBV6-1,ASSSAGAVLGELF
TRBV14,ASSQEGGRFYGYT
TRBV7-8,ASSPRGPGEQF
TRBV11-3,ASSPSRGHEQY
TRBV15,ATSPRRGNSPLH
TRBV19,ASIPPGQRNIQY
TRBV11-2,ASSLDLGFERLYNEQF
TRBV10-3,AISTGGAFYNEQF
TRBV7-6,ASSNRAAGVIYEQY
TRBV4-1,ASSPPQANYGYT
TRBV28,ASSLYSGDLGNTIY
TRBV7-9,ASSSGDRDKNTGELF
TRBV18,ASRDSLQETQY
TRBV5-1,ASSLDTSSYEQY
TRBV7-9,ASSSGVTSNQPQH
TRBV5-6,ASSLPGQGADYGYT
TRBV5-4,ASSRRGTGRFSYEQY
TRBV5-1,ASSLRGGSPTSFKTEAF
TRBV10-1,ASSDGLAGLTYNEQF
TRBV10-3,AISEAGGSYEQY
TRBV19,ASSIPQGLNNEQF
TRBV27,ASSSYRDFYEQY
TRBV10-1,ASSESTRGEQY
TRBV5-8,ASSRGQGAIRQPQH
TRBV7-9,ASSLGTGAGYT
TRBV28,ASIPWGGTGGQPQH
TRBV12-5,ASGLQHRALVAKNIQY
TRBV10-3,AISSQGGEQF
TRBV10-1,ASSRLAGVAGELF
TRBV7-9,ASSQGGQRQETQY
TRBV30,ACGTGGFGANVLT
TRBV25-1,ASSEFSGQGRKF
TRBV2,ASSENRGETQY
TRBV13,ASSRRQGRLSAEGYT
TRBV28,ASRGGEPQH
TRBV5-1,ASSASGVTDTQY
TRBV27,ASSPRRGLKSYEQY